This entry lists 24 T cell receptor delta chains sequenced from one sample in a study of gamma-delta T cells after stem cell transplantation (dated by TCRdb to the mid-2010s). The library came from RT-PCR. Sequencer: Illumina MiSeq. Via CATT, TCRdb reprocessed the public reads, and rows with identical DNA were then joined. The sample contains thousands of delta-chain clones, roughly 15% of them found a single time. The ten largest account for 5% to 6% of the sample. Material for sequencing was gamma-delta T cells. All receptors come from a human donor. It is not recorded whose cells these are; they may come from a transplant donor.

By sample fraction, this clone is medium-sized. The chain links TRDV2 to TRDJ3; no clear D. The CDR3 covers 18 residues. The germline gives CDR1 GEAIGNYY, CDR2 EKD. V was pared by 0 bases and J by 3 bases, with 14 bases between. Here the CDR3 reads CACDTVLLLGWDTRQMFF. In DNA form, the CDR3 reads TGTGCCTGTGACACCGTCCTGCTCCTTGGCTGGGACACCCGACAGATGTTTTTC.

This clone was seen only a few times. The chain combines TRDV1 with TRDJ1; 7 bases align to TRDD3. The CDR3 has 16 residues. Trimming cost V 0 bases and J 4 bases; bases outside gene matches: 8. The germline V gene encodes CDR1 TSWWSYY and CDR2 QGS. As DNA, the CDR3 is TGTGCTCTTGGGGAACTTTTTACGGGATACTGCGATAAACTCATCTTT. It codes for CALGELFTGYCDKLIF.

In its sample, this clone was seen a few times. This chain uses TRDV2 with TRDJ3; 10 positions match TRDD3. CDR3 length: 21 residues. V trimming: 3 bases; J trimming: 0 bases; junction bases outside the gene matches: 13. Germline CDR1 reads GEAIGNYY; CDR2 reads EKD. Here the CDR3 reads CACDSPLLLGDLSWDTRQMFF. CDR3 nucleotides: TGTGCCTGTGACTCCCCGCTTCTACTGGGGGATCTCTCCTGGGACACCCGACAGATGTTTTTC.

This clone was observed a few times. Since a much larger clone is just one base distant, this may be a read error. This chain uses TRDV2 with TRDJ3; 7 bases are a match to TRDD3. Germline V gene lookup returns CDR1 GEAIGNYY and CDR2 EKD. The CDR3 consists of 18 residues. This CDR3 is CACVTWGLLGWDTRQMFF. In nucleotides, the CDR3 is TGTGCCTGTGTCACCTGGGGGCTGCTCGGCTGGGACACCCGACAGATGTTTTTC.

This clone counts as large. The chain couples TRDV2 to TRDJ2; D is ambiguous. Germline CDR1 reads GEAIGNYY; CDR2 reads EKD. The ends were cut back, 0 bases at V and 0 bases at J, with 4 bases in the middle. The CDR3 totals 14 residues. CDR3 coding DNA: TGTGCCTGTGACACCGGGGCTTTGACAGCACAACTCTTCTTT. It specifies CACDTGALTAQLFF.

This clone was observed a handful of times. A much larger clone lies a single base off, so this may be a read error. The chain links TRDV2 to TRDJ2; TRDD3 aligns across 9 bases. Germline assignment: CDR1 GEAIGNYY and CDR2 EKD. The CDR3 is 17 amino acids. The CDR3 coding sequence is TGTGCCCGTGACACTGGGGGACCGAGACCTTTGACAGCACAACTCTTCTTT. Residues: CARDTGGPRPLTAQLFF.

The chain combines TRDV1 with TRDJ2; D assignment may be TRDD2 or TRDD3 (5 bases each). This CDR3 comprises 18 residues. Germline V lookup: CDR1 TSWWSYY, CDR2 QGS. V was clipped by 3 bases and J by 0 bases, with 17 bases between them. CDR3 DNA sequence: TGTGCTCTTGGGGAGTTTTCCTGCTGGGAGACTTTGACAGCACAACTCTTCTTT. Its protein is CALGEFSCWETLTAQLFF.

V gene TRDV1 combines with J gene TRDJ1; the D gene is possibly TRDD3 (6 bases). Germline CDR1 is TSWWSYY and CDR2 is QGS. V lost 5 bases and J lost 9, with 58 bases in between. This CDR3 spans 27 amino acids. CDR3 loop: CALGKRGAVNRPGDPATFFPYCGELIF. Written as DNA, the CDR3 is TGTGCTCTTGGGAAGAGGGGGGCCGTGAACCGCCCTGGGGACCCGGCAACCTTCTTCCCATATTGCGGAGAACTCATCTTT.

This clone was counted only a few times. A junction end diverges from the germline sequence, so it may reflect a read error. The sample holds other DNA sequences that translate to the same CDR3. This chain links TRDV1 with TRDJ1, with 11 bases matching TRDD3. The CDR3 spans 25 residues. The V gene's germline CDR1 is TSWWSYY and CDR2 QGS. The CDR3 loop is CALGEGIRPISYPLGDIGYTDKLIF. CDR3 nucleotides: TGTGCTCTTGGGGAAGGGATCCGCCCGATCTCCTACCCACTGGGGGATATTGGGTACACCGATAAACTCATCTTC.

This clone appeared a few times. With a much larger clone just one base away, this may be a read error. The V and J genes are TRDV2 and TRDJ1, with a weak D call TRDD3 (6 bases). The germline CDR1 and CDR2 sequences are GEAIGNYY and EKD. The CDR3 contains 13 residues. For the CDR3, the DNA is TGTGCCTGTGACACCGGTCTCTGGGGTAAACTCACCTTT. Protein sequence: CACDTGLWGKLTF.

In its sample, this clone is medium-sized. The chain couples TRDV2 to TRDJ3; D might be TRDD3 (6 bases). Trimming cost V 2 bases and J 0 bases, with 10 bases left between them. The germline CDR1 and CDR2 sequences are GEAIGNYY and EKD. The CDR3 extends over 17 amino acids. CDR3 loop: CACDSTGSSWDTRQMFF. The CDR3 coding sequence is TGTGCCTGTGACAGTACTGGGAGCTCCTGGGACACCCGACAGATGTTTTTC.

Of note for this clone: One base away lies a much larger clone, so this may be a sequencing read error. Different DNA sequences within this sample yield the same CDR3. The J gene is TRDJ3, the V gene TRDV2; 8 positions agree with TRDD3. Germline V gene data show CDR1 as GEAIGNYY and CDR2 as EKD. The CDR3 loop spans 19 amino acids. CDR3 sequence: CACDTWGIFSSWDTRQMFF. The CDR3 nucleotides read TGTGCCTGTGACACCTGGGGGATCTTCAGCTCCTGGGACACCCGGCAGATGTTTTTC.

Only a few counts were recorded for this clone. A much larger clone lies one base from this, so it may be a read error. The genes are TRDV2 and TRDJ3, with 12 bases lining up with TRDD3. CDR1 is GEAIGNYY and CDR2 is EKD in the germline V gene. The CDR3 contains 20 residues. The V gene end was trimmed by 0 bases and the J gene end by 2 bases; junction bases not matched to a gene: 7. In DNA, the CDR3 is TGTGCCTGTGACACCCCCGCACTGGGGGATACTCCCTGGGACACCCGACAGATGTTTTTC. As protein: CACDTPALGDTPWDTRQMFF.

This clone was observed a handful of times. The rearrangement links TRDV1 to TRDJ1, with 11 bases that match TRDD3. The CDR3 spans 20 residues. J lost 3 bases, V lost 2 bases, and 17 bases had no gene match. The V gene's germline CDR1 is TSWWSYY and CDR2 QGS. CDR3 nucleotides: TGTGCTCTTGGGGAAACTTCCCCTTACTGGGGGATAACCGACGCCGATAAACTCATCTTT. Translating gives CALGETSPYWGITDADKLIF.

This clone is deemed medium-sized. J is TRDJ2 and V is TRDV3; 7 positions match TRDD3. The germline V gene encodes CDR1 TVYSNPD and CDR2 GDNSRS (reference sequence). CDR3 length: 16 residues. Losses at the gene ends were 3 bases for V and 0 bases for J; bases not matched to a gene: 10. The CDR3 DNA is TGTGCCTTAATGTTGGGGGGATTCCCTTTGACAGCACAACTCTTCTTT. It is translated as CALMLGGFPLTAQLFF.

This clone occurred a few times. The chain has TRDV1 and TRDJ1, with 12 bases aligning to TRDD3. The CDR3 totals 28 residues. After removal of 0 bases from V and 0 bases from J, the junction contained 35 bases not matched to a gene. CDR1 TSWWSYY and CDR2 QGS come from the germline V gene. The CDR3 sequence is CALGELHPLGFPITGGYMDVVYTDKLIF. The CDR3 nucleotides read TGTGCTCTTGGGGAACTTCACCCGCTCGGCTTCCCCATTACTGGGGGATACATGGATGTTGTATACACCGATAAACTCATCTTT.

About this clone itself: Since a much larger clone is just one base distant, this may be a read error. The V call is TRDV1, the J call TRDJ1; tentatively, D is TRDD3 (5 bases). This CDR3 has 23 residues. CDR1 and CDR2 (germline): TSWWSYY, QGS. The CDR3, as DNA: TGTGCTCTTGGGAACCGGGCTCCTCCCATAGGGGGGGTCCTCTTTTTGTACACCGATGAACTCATCTTT. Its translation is CALGNRAPPIGGVLFLYTDELIF.

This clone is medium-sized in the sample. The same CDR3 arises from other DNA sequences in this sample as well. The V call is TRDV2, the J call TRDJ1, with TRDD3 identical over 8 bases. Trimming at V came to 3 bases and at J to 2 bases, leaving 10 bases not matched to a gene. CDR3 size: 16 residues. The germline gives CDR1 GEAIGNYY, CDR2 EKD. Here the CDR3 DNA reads TGTGCCTGTGACTTACTGGGGGTAAGAAGGACCGATAAACTCATCTTT. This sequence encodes CACDLLGVRRTDKLIF.

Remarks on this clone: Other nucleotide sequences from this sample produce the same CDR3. The CDR3 nucleotides read TGTGCTCTTGGGGAACTTGTTCAACTCGGGGATACACGATCATTGACAGCACAACTCTTCTTT. Translating it yields CALGELVQLGDTRSLTAQLFF. The rearrangement links TRDV1 to TRDJ2, with TRDD3 identical over 8 bases. This CDR3 is built from 21 residues. The germline V gene encodes CDR1 TSWWSYY and CDR2 QGS. Unmatched junction bases numbered 17, after V lost 0 bases and J lost 2 bases.

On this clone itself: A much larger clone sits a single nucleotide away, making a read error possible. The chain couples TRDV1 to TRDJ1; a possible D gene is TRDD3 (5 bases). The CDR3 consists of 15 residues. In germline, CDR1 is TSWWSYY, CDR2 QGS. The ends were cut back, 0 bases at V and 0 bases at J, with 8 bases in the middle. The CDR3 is CALGELHWYTDKLIF. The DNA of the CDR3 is TGTGCTCTTGGGGAACTTCACTGGTACACCGATAAACTCATCTTT.

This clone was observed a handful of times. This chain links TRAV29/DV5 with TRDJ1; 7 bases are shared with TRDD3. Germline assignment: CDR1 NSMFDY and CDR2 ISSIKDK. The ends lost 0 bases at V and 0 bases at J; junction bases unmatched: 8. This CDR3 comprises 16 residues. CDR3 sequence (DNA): TGTGCAGCAAGCGCCTCTACCGGGGGATACACCGATAAACTCATCTTT. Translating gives CAASASTGGYTDKLIF. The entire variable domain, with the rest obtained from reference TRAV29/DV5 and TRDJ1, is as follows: DQQVKQNSPSLSVQEGRISILNCDYTNSMFDYFLWYKKYPAEGPTFLISISSIKDKNEDGRFTVFLNKSAKHLSLHIVPSQPGDSAVYFCAASASTGGYTDKLIFGKGTRVTVEP.

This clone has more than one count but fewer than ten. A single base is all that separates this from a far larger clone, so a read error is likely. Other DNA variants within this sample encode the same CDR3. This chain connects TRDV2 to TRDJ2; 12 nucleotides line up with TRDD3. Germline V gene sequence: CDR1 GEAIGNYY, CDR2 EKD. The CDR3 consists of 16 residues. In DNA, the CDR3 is TGTGCCTGTGACATACTGGGGGATACTTTGACAGCACAGCTCTTCTTT. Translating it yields CACDILGDTLTAQLFF.

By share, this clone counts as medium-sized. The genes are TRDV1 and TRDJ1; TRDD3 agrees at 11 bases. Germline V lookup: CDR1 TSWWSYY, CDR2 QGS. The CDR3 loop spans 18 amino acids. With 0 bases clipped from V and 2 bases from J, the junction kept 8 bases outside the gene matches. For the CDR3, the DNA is TGTGCTCTTGGGGAACTCCAAAACTGGGGGATAGGAACCGATAAACTCATCTTT. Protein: CALGELQNWGIGTDKLIF.

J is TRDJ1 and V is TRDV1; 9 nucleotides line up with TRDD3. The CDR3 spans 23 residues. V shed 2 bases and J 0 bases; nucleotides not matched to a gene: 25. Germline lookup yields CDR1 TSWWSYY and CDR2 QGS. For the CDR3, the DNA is TGTGCTCTTGGGGAAGGTCCTACGAGTATGGGGGATATTTTATTCATGTACACCGATAAACTCATCTTT. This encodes CALGEGPTSMGDILFMYTDKLIF.